Listed below are T cell receptor beta chains from one sample, sequenced in a study of cytomegalovirus exposure and HLA in healthy donors. Profiling relied on immunoSEQ multiplex PCR, and the TCRdb table lists in-frame clones only, not all of them. Of about 130,000 clones in the sample, about four fifths were seen once. The specimen was PBMCs. The receptors were sampled from a man aged 30 to 39 in good health and CMV-seronegative. CDR3s include the opening cysteine and the closing phenylalanine or tryptophan. Each record gives: J gene, V gene, D gene, clone size, CDR3 DNA, CDR3 protein. The D gene is left open where the match is weak. Not all rows give a size; the values are once, few, many and, for expanded clones, a class.

TRBJ2-1	TRBV7-3	.	.	TGTGCCTCCCGGGGGGACGGGGGCCGGAATGAGCAGTTCTTC	CASRGDGGRNEQFF
TRBJ1-1	TRBV6-5	TRBD1	.	TGTGCCACCCCGGGACAGGGCGGCACTGAAGCTTTCTTT	CATPGQGGTEAFF
TRBJ2-3	TRBV5-1	TRBD2	.	TGCGCCAGCAGCTTGGTGGGCGGGGGAAGCACAGATACGCAGTATTTT	CASSLVGGGSTDTQYF
TRBJ2-3	TRBV15	.	.	TGTGCCACCAGAGATGTGGTAGGCACAGATACGCAGTATTTT	CATRDVVGTDTQYF
TRBJ1-2	TRBV27	.	.	TGTGCCAGCAGTTTGAGGGCCGCTGAAGGCTACACCTTC	CASSLRAAEGYTF
TRBJ1-1	TRBV19	.	once	TGTGCCAGTAATCCCGGGACACCGAACACTGAAGCTTTCTTT	CASNPGTPNTEAFF
TRBJ2-1	TRBV19	TRBD2	.	TGTGCCAGTTCGAGTACCCCGGGACTAGCGGGAGATTCAAGGGCCTACAATGAGCAGTTCTTC	CASSSTPGLAGDSRAYNEQFF
TRBJ2-5	TRBV6-5	.	.	TGTGCCAGCAAACAGAGTTCCAGGGAGACCCAGTACTTC	CASKQSSRETQYF
TRBJ1-4	TRBV7-2	.	.	TGTGCCAGCAGCCCGGGACATTTAAATGAAAAACTGTTTTTT	CASSPGHLNEKLFF
TRBJ2-1	TRBV27	TRBD2	few	TGTGCCAGCAGGCGGGGGGGGCCCTCCTACAATGAGCAGTTCTTC	CASRRGGPSYNEQFF
TRBJ1-3	TRBV4-2	TRBD1	.	TGTGCCAGCAGCCAAGATAGGGGTCGGACAGGGAGGGCTGGAAACACCATATATTTT	CASSQDRGRTGRAGNTIYF
TRBJ2-1	TRBV30	.	.	TGTGCCTGGAGTGTGGGGGAGGGGGTCCAGTTCTTC	CAWSVGEGVQFF
TRBJ1-1	TRBV11-1	.	.	TGTGCCAGCAGCGTACAGGGCGACAACACTGAAGCTTTCTTT	CASSVQGDNTEAFF
TRBJ1-2	TRBV19	TRBD1	.	TGTGCCAATAGTATACCCCGGGACAGGGAGAATGGCTACACCTTC	CANSIPRDRENGYTF